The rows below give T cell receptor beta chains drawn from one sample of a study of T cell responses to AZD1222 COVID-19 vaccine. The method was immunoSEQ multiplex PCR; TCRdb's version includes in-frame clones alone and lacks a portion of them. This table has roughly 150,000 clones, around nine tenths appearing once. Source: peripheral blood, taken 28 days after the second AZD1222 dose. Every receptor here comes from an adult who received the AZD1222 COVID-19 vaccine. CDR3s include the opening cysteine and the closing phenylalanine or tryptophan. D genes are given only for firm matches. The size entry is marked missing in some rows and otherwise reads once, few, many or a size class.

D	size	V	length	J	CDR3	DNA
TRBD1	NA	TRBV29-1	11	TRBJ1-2	CSVEGTVQTTF	TGCAGCGTGGAGGGGACAGTGCAAACCACCTTC
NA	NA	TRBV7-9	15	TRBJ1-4	CASSFPSGGLEKLFF	TGTGCCAGCAGCTTCCCGTCGGGGGGGCTTGAAAAACTGTTTTTT
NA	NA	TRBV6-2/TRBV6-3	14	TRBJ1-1	CASSWTASSTEAFF	TGTGCCAGCAGCTGGACAGCTTCGAGCACTGAAGCTTTCTTT
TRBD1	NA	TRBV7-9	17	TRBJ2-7	CASSRPLTGEGNYEQYF	TGTGCCAGCAGCCGCCCCTTGACAGGGGAAGGAAACTACGAGCAGTACTTC
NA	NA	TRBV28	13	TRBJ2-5	CASSLDLQETQYF	TGTGCCAGCAGTCTTGACCTACAAGAGACCCAGTACTTC
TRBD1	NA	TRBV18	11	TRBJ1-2	CASSSDRIHTF	TGTGCCAGCTCATCGGACAGGATTCACACCTTC
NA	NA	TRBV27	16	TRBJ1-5	CASSPYPGIGNQPQHF	TGTGCCAGCAGTCCATATCCGGGGATCGGCAATCAGCCCCAGCATTTT
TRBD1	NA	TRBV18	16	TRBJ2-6	CASSPQGASGANVLTF	TGTGCCAGCTCTCCCCAGGGGGCCTCTGGGGCCAACGTCCTGACTTTC
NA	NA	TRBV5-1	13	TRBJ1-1	CASRSGRNTEAFF	TGCGCCAGCAGGTCTGGGAGGAACACTGAAGCTTTCTTT
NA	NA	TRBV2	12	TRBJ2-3	CASSSSTDTQYF	TGTGCCAGCAGTTCCTCCACAGATACGCAGTATTTT
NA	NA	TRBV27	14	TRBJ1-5	CASSLSISNQPQHF	TGTGCAAGCAGTTTATCGATTAGCAATCAGCCCCAGCATTTT
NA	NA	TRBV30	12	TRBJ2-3	CAWSPGADTQYF	TGTGCCTGGAGTCCAGGGGCAGATACGCAGTATTTT
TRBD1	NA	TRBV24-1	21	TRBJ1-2	CATGKGRPDPPLTGAFCGYTF	TGTGCCACCGGAAAGGGTCGCCCCGACCCCCCCTTGACAGGGGCATTCTGCGGCTACACCTTC
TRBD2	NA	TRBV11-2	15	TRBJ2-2	CASQRAGGPTGELFF	TGTGCCAGTCAACGGGCGGGAGGGCCAACCGGGGAGCTGTTTTTT
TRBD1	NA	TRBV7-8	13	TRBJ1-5	CASSGQDNQPQHF	TGTGCCAGCAGCGGACAGGACAATCAGCCCCAGCATTTT
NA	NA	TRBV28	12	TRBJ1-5	CASSFLGQPQHF	TGTGCCAGCAGTTTTCTCGGACAGCCCCAGCATTTT
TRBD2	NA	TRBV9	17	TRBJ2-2	CASSVGVSGGSTGELFF	TGTGCCAGCAGCGTAGGGGTTAGCGGGGGGTCGACCGGGGAGCTGTTTTTT
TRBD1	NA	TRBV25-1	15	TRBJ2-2	CASSKGQLAAGELFF	TGTGCCAGCAGTAAGGGACAGCTCGCGGCCGGGGAGCTGTTTTTT
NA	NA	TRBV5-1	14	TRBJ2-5	CASSPPSAQETQYF	TGCGCCAGCAGCCCGCCCAGCGCCCAAGAGACCCAGTACTTC
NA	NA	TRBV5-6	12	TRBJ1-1	CAFRSAGTEAFF	TGTGCCTTCAGGTCGGCGGGCACTGAAGCTTTCTTT
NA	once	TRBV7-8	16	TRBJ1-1	CASSLTDSEGNTEAFF	TGTGCCAGCAGCCTTACGGACAGTGAGGGGAACACTGAAGCTTTCTTT
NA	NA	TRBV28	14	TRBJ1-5	CASSPHSSNQPQHF	TGTGCCAGCAGTCCCCACAGTAGCAATCAGCCCCAGCATTTT
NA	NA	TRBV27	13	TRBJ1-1	CASSLLGVTEAFF	TGTGCCAGCAGTTTACTGGGGGTGACTGAAGCTTTCTTT
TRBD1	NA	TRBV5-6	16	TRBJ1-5	CASSHGQAELNQPQHF	TGTGCCAGCAGCCACGGACAGGCTGAATTAAATCAGCCCCAGCATTTT
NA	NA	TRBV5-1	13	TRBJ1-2	CASSLDSNYGYTF	TGCGCCAGCAGCCTCGACAGTAACTATGGCTACACCTTC
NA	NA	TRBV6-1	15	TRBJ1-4	CASSEPIGGGAKLFF	TGTGCCAGCAGTGAACCCATAGGTGGGGGGGCAAAACTGTTTTTT
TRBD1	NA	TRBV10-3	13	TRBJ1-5	CAISRQGDQPQHF	TGTGCCATCAGTCGACAGGGGGATCAGCCCCAGCATTTT
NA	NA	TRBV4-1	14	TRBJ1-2	CASSQEWTRSGYTF	TGCGCCAGCAGCCAAGAATGGACCAGATCTGGCTACACCTTC
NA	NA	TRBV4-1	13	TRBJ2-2	CASSQPNTGELFF	TGCGCCAGCAGCCAACCTAACACCGGGGAGCTGTTTTTT
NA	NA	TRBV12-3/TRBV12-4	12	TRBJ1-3	CASSLRGNTIYF	TGTGCCAGCAGTTTGAGGGGAAACACCATATATTTT
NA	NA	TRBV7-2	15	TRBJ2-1	CASSRSEISYNEQFF	TGTGCCAGCAGCCGGAGCGAAATCTCCTACAATGAGCAGTTCTTC
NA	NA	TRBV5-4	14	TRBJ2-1	CASSSYTSIHEQFF	TGTGCCAGCAGCAGTTATACTAGCATCCATGAGCAGTTCTTC
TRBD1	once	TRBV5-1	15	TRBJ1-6	CASSLAGTGDSPLHF	TGCGCCAGCAGCTTGGCCGGGACAGGGGACTCACCCCTCCACTTT
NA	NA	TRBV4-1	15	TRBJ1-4	CASSQGRGYNEKLFF	TGCGCCAGCAGCCAAGGGCGTGGATATAATGAAAAACTGTTTTTT
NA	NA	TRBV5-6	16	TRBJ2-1	CASSLEYPFSYNEQFF	TGTGCCAGCAGCTTGGAGTATCCTTTCTCCTACAATGAGCAGTTCTTC
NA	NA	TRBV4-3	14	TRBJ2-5	CASSQGSGRETQYF	TGCGCCAGCAGCCAAGGGTCCGGTCGAGAGACCCAGTACTTC
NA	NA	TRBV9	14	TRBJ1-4	CASSVGQPNEKLFF	TGTGCCAGCAGCGTAGGACAGCCAAATGAAAAACTGTTTTTT
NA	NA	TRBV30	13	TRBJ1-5	CAWSSGVNQPQHF	TGTGCCTGGAGTTCAGGGGTAAATCAGCCCCAGCATTTT
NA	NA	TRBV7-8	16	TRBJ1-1	CASSLEYRGGFTEAFF	TGTGCCAGCAGCTTAGAATACAGAGGGGGATTTACTGAAGCTTTCTTT
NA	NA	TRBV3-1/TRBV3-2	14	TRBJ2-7	CASSQEDYFYEQYF	TGTGCCAGCAGCCAAGAGGACTACTTCTACGAGCAGTACTTC
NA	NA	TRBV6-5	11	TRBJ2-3	CASSFSGSQYF	TGTGCCAGCAGTTTCTCAGGGTCGCAGTATTTT
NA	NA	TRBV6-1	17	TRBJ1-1	CASSDGSGGPRWTEAFF	TGTGCCAGCAGTGACGGCTCGGGGGGGCCTAGATGGACTGAAGCTTTCTTT
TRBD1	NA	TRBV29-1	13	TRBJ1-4	CSVGTGTNEKLFF	TGCAGCGTTGGGACAGGGACTAATGAAAAACTGTTTTTT
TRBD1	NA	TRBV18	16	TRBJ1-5	CASSPRGDRGSGPQHF	TGTGCCAGCTCACCACGGGGGGACAGGGGCTCGGGGCCCCAGCATTTT
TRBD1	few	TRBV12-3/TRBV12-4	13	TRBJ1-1	CASNDDRGTEAFF	TGTGCCAGCAACGATGACAGGGGCACTGAAGCTTTCTTT
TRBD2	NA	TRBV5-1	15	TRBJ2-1	CASSFLAGESNEQFF	TGCGCCAGCAGCTTCCTAGCGGGAGAAAGCAATGAGCAGTTCTTC
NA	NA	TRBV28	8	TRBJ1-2	CASYGYTF	TGTGCCAGCTATGGCTACACCTTC
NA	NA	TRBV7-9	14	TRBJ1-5	CASSLRGSNQPQHF	TGTGCCAGCAGCTTACGGGGCAGCAATCAGCCCCAGCATTTT
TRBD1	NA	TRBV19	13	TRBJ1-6	CASSRDRYSPLHF	TGTGCCAGTAGCCGGGACAGGTATTCACCCCTCCACTTT
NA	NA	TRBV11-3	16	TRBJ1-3	CASSNRGWESGNTIYF	TGTGCCAGCAGCAACAGAGGTTGGGAATCTGGAAACACCATATATTTT
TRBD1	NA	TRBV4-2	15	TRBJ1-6	CASSQGTGGDSPLHF	TGTGCCAGCAGCCAAGGGACAGGGGGGGATTCACCCCTCCACTTT
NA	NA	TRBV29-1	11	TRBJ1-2	CSVASNLGYTF	TGCAGCGTTGCTTCGAACTTAGGCTACACCTTC
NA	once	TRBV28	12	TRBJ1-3	CASGQPRNTIYF	TGTGCCAGCGGACAGCCTAGAAACACCATATATTTT
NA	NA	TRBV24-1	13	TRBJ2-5	CATSDYQQETQYF	TGTGCCACCAGTGATTACCAGCAAGAGACCCAGTACTTC
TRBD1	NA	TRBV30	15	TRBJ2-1	CAWSVLWTGGHEQFF	TGTGCCTGGAGTGTACTCTGGACAGGGGGCCATGAGCAGTTCTTC